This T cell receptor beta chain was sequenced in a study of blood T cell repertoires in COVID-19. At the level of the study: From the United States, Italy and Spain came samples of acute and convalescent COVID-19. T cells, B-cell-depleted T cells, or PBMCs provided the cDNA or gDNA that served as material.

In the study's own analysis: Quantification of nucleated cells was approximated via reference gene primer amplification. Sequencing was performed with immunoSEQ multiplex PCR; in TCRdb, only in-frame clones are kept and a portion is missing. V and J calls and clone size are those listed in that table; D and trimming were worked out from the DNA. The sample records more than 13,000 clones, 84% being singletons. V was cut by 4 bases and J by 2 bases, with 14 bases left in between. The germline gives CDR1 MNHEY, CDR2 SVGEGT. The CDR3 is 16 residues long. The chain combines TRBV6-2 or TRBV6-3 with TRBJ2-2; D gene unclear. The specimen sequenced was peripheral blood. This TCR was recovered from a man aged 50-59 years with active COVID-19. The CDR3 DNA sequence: TGTGCCAGCAGTTCAGACGGAGAGAGTAACACCGGGGAGCTGTTTTTT. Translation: CASSSDGESNTGELFF.